The next 25 T cell receptor beta chains were all read from a single sample in a study of graft-versus-host responses after intestinal transplantation. Only in-frame clones appear in the TCRdb table, and some are missing; sequencing was by immunoSEQ multiplex PCR. The data contain 22,000 or so clones, about 80% of them singletons. Researchers processed graft tissue to release intraepithelial and lamina propria lymphocytes. Specimen: ileum tissue, collected 12 days after intestinal transplant. The receptors derive from a human patient who received an intestinal transplant, so some T cells may come from the graft donor.

CDR3 residues: CASSLTHRGANNEQFF. The DNA for the CDR3 is TGTGCCAGCAGCTTAACCCATCGGGGGGCCAACAATGAGCAGTTCTTC. The chain uses TRBV7-3 and TRBJ2-1; possibly TRBD2 for D (7 bases). This CDR3 comprises 16 residues. In germline, CDR1 is SGHTA, CDR2 FQGTGA. V gave up 0 bases and J gave up 5 bases, with 14 bases separating them.

This clone was counted between two and nine times. The chain links TRBV6-1 to TRBJ1-2, with unresolved D. The CDR3 totals 14 residues. V was shortened by 3 bases and J by 5 bases, with 13 bases between the two germline ends. Looked up from germline, CDR1 is MNHNS and CDR2 is SASEGT. CDR3 coding DNA: TGTGCCAGCAGTGAGGGTGACACTCTTTATGGCTACACCTTC. This translates into CASSEGDTLYGYTF.

The chain carries TRBV5-6 and TRBJ2-3; TRBD2 aligns across 7 bases. There are 14 residues in the CDR3. J lost 5 bases, V lost 4 bases, and 7 bases had no gene match. Germline V CDR1 and CDR2: SGHDT, YYEEEE. CDR3 loop: CASSPGGGEDTQYF. CDR3 DNA sequence: TGTGCCAGCAGCCCTGGTGGGGGGGAAGATACGCAGTATTTT.

The rearrangement uses TRBV4-3 and TRBJ2-5; TRBD2 is a possible D gene (5 bases). V gave up 3 bases and J gave up 1 base, with 9 bases separating them. Germline loops: CDR1 LGHNA, CDR2 YSLEER. This CDR3 has 14 amino acids. The CDR3 sequence is CASSQGAGQETQYF. The CDR3 DNA reads as TGCGCCAGCAGCCAGGGTGCGGGCCAAGAGACCCAGTACTTC.

The rearrangement joins TRBV6-1 to TRBJ2-3, with TRBD2 identical over 8 bases. This CDR3 has 16 residues. V lost 4 bases and J lost 2; bases outside the gene matches: 8. Germline V gives CDR1 MNHNS, CDR2 SASEGT. This CDR3 is CASSGLSGSTTDTQYF. The CDR3 bases are TGTGCCAGCAGTGGGCTAAGCGGGAGTACCACAGATACGCAGTATTTT.

The chain couples TRBV5-4 to TRBJ2-7, with D unclear. Trimming left V 0 bases short and J 6 bases short, with 10 bases between. Germline V gene data show CDR1 as SGHNT and CDR2 as YYREEE (reference sequence). The CDR3 extends over 13 amino acids. The CDR3, as DNA: TGTGCCAGCAGCTTGGTTAGTTATCCCGAGCAGTACTTC. It translates to CASSLVSYPEQYF.

DNA for the CDR3: TGTGCTAGTGGTCCCGGACTAGGGGGGTTCACAGATACGCAGTATTTT. Translated: CASGPGLGGFTDTQYF. This chain connects TRBV12-5 to TRBJ2-3, with D perhaps TRBD2 (7 bases). Germline values: CDR1 LGHNT, CDR2 FRNRAP. Trimming took 5 bases from V and 2 from J, leaving 17 bases between them. CDR3 length equals 16 residues.

The rearrangement links TRBV5-4 to TRBJ2-7, with a tentative D call TRBD1 (6 bases). This CDR3 region has 14 residues. Trimming shortened V by 4 bases and J by 3 bases, and 14 bases separated the two germline ends. From germline, CDR1 is SGHNT and CDR2 YYREEE (reference sequence). The CDR3 loop reads CASSQGQAFYEQYF. The CDR3 nucleotides are TGTGCCAGCAGCCAGGGGCAGGCCTTCTACGAGCAGTACTTC.

The chain carries TRBV4-2 and TRBJ2-1; 10 nucleotides line up with TRBD1. The CDR3 covers 16 residues. Germline trimming cut 0 bases from V and 8 bases from J; bases unmatched to any gene: 7. Germline V gene sequence: CDR1 LGHNA, CDR2 YNFKEQ. DNA for the CDR3: TGTGCCAGCAGCCAAGAATTCAGACAGGGGGCCCATGAGCAGTTCTTC. Its protein product is CASSQEFRQGAHEQFF.

The V and J genes are TRBV11-2 and TRBJ1-6; 8 bases line up with TRBD1. The CDR3 contains 15 residues. Germline lookup yields CDR1 SGHAT and CDR2 FQNNGV. Unmatched junction bases numbered 7, after V lost 1 base and J lost 11 bases. CDR3 residues: CASSLVGDRWPPLHF. DNA for the CDR3: TGTGCCAGCAGCTTAGTGGGGGACAGGTGGCCACCCCTCCACTTT.

V and J are TRBV21-1 and TRBJ2-7; the table assigns TRBD1, which was not confirmed against the DNA. TRBV21-1 represents a pseudogene. This CDR3 comprises 15 residues. CDR3 DNA: TGTGCCAGCAGCAAAGAGAGTAGGGACAGTTACGAGCAGTACTTC. This codes for CASSKESRDSYEQYF.

J is TRBJ2-1 and V is TRBV15; 8 positions match TRBD2. The germline V gene encodes CDR1 LNHNV and CDR2 YYDKDF (reference sequence). The CDR3 runs 15 residues. Unmatched junction bases numbered 6, after V lost 1 base and J lost 7 bases. The CDR3 bases are TGTGCCACCAGCAGAGCGGGAGGGCCCCTGAATGAGCAGTTCTTC. Its protein is CATSRAGGPLNEQFF.

This clone was counted a few times. This rearrangement joins TRBV7-3 to TRBJ2-3, with 12 positions matching TRBD2. This CDR3 spans 19 amino acids. Per the germline V gene, CDR1 is SGHTA and CDR2 is FQGTGA. Trimming took 4 bases from V and 4 from J; bases not matched to a gene: 15. The CDR3 is CASSSHPGLAGPSADTQYF. In nucleotides, the CDR3 is TGTGCCAGCAGCTCCCATCCCGGACTAGCGGGGCCCAGCGCAGATACGCAGTATTTT.

On this clone: One end of the junction is discordant with germline, which a read error may explain. The chain is built from TRBV6-5 and TRBJ2-2; a possible D gene is TRBD1 (5 bases). Germline V lookup: CDR1 MNHEY, CDR2 SVGAGI. The CDR3 has 14 amino acids. The CDR3 DNA reads as TGTGCCAGCAGTCACAGGAGATACACCGAGGAGCTGTTTTTT. Amino acid sequence: CASSHRRYTEELFF.

This clone has a handful of counts. The chain joins TRBV19 to TRBJ1-5; D unresolved. Germline loops: CDR1 LNHDA, CDR2 SQIVND (reference sequence). V dropped 4 bases and J dropped 1 base, with 8 bases sitting between them. The CDR3 extends over 14 amino acids. This chain's CDR3 is CASSRRESNQPQHF. The CDR3 DNA is TGTGCCAGTAGTAGACGGGAGAGCAATCAGCCCCAGCATTTT.

The V gene is TRBV11-2, the J gene TRBJ2-3; 9 bases fit TRBD1. CDR1 and CDR2 from the germline V gene are SGHAT and FQNNGV. The V and J ends lost 1 base and 1 base, in that order; junction bases with no gene match: 12. The CDR3 extends over 19 amino acids. CDR3 DNA: TGTGCCAGCAGCTTAGCAACAGGGGGCGTAAGATGGCGCACAGATACGCAGTATTTT. Its protein product is CASSLATGGVRWRTDTQYF.

The rearrangement links TRBV6-1 to TRBJ1-2; TRBD1 is a possible D gene (5 bases). Trimming cost V 6 bases and J 4 bases, with 15 bases left between them. Germline assignment: CDR1 MNHNS and CDR2 SASEGT. This CDR3 has 14 amino acids. This CDR3 is CASSRTPTPYGYTF. The CDR3 region has the DNA TGTGCCAGCAGCCGGACACCAACTCCCTATGGCTACACCTTC.

The chain employs TRBV2 and TRBJ2-1; 9 bases align to TRBD2. J lost 9 bases, V lost 7 bases, and 16 bases had no gene match. The length of the CDR3 is 16 residues. Germline CDR1 and CDR2: SNHLY and FYNNEI. The CDR3 is CASNAHSGRGEGEQFF. The CDR3 DNA is TGTGCCAGCAACGCTCATAGCGGGAGAGGGGAGGGTGAGCAGTTCTTC. The full variable domain, completed using reference TRBV2 and TRBJ2-1, is EPEVTQTPSHQVTQMGQEVILRCVPISNHLYFYWYRQILGQKVEFLVSFYNNEISEKSEIFDDQFSVERPDGSNFTLKIRSTKLEDSAMYFCASNAHSGRGEGEQFFGPGTRLTVL.

The chain has TRBV6-5 and TRBJ2-3; the D is unclear. Germline V gene lookup returns CDR1 MNHEY and CDR2 SVGAGI. Trimming shortened V by 8 bases and J by 4 bases, and 13 bases separated the two germline ends. CDR3 size: 13 residues. In DNA form, the CDR3 reads TGTGCCAGCCGCCGGCTAGGTGCAGATACGCAGTATTTT. Amino acid sequence: CASRRLGADTQYF.

In its sample, this clone is medium-sized (0.01 to 0.1%). J is TRBJ1-1 and V is TRBV10-3; 8 nucleotides align to TRBD1. V gave up 11 bases and J gave up 3 bases; unmatched junction bases: 5. CDR1 is ENHRY, CDR2 SYGVKD, per germline. The CDR3 contains 12 residues. CDR3 amino acids: CAVSTGDTEAFF. The CDR3 DNA sequence: TGTGCCGTCTCGACAGGGGACACTGAAGCTTTCTTT.

The CDR3 protein is CASSPTANYGYTF. CDR3 coding DNA: TGTGCCAGCAGCCCGACAGCTAACTATGGCTACACCTTC. The J gene is TRBJ1-2, the V gene TRBV4-2; D perhaps matches TRBD1 (5 bases). The length of the CDR3 is 13 residues. Germline V gene lookup returns CDR1 LGHNA and CDR2 YNFKEQ. Deletions cut 4 bases from V and 0 bases from J, with 6 bases between.

This clone was picked up one time. The V and J genes are TRBV9 and TRBJ2-1; D gene ambiguous. V lost 3 bases and J lost 9, with 7 bases in between. Germline CDR1 is SGDLS and CDR2 is YYNGEE. The CDR3 runs 11 residues. The CDR3 sequence: CASSALGEQFF. DNA for the CDR3: TGTGCCAGCAGCGCCCTCGGTGAGCAGTTCTTC. Drawing the rest from reference TRBV9 and TRBJ2-1, the complete variable domain is DSGVTQTPKHLITATGQRVTLRCSPRSGDLSVYWYQQSLDQGLQFLIQYYNGEERAKGNILERFSAQQFPDLHSELNLSSLELGDSALYFCASSALGEQFFGPGTRLTVL.

The rearrangement links TRBV2 to TRBJ1-1; no definite D call. Trimming took 4 bases from V and 1 from J, leaving 10 bases between them. Germline V gene sequence: CDR1 SNHLY, CDR2 FYNNEI. CDR3 length equals 14 residues. Written as DNA, the CDR3 is TGTGCCAGCAGTGTCGGAAGAGGGAACACTGAAGCTTTCTTT. Residues: CASSVGRGNTEAFF.

The chain links TRBV2 to TRBJ2-1, with 7 bases fitting TRBD2. The CDR3 spans 14 residues. Looked up from germline, CDR1 is SNHLY and CDR2 is FYNNEI. The junction had 10 bases not matched to a gene; V was cut back by 7 bases and J by 7 bases. The CDR3 nucleotides read TGTGCCAGCATGGGCAGGGAGGGAAGAAATGAGCAGTTCTTC. As protein: CASMGREGRNEQFF.

The rearrangement uses TRBV18 and TRBJ2-7; no firm D call. V shed 3 bases and J shed 4 bases, with 10 bases lying between them. Germline CDR1 and CDR2: KGHSH and LQKENI. This CDR3 region has 13 residues. The CDR3 coding sequence is TGTGCCAGCTCACCGCCGTCCAGTTACGAGCAGTACTTC. Amino acid sequence: CASSPPSSYEQYF.